The clone carrying this T cell receptor beta chain was counted between two and nine times. Its antigen is unknown. These data originate in a study of beta chain features in type 1 diabetes. V was trimmed by 3 bases and J by 7 bases, leaving 19 bases between them. Germline CDR1 and CDR2: KGHSH and LQKENI. The CDR3 consists of 16 residues. Since all of the isolated RNA was reverse transcribed, expressed TCRB transcripts were what got sequenced. Sequencing used immunoSEQ multiplex PCR; TCRdb keeps in-frame clones, though not all of them. The sample has over 350,000 clones, about 16% seen once. Findings and caveats of the study: For patients, the naive, central memory and Treg TCRB repertoires appeared more alike than for healthy donors.

The clonotype was recovered from a woman aged 18 to 35 in good health. The chain combines TRBV18 with TRBJ2-1; D is possibly TRBD2 (6 bases). Sequenced: naive CD4+ T cells from blood. The CDR3 nucleotides are TGTGCCAGCTCACCTTACCTGGAGGGGTTGCGGAATGAGCAGTTCTTC. It translates to CASSPYLEGLRNEQFF.